The next 14 T cell receptor beta chains were all read from a single sample in a study of technical replicates of blood from a handful of donors. Repertoires were generated with immunoSEQ multiplex PCR, while TCRdb's copy carries only in-frame clones and drops some. Of 56,000 or so clones in the sample, about 95% were seen once. The source material was PBMCs. Receptor source: a human donor in good health. Some clones in this sample may be carry-over from other donors' samples.

The V gene is TRBV11-3, the J gene TRBJ2-7; possibly TRBD2 for D (6 bases). The CDR3 consists of 13 residues. CDR1 is SGHNT, CDR2 YENEEA, per germline. The V and J ends lost 5 bases and 7 bases respectively, with 15 bases between them. CDR3 sequence: CASSPGTGGEQYF. The CDR3 bases are TGTGCCAGCAGCCCTGGGACCGGGGGTGAGCAGTACTTC.

This chain uses TRBV7-2 with TRBJ1-1; D gene unclear. This CDR3 spans 13 amino acids. CDR1 is SGHTA, CDR2 FQGNSA, per germline. Deletions cut 4 bases from V and 0 bases from J, with 6 bases between. This chain's CDR3 is CASSSHMNTEAFF. CDR3 nucleotides: TGTGCCAGCAGCTCCCACATGAACACTGAAGCTTTCTTT.

This chain uses TRBV29-1 with TRBJ2-1; D is perhaps TRBD2 (6 bases). The V and J ends lost 6 bases and 4 bases respectively, with 13 bases between them. This CDR3 has 13 amino acids. The germline V gene has CDR1 SQVTM and CDR2 ANQGSEA. The CDR3 loop reads CSVGLFSYNEQFF. CDR3 nucleotide sequence: TGCAGCGTGGGACTCTTTAGTTACAATGAGCAGTTCTTC.

In regard to this clone: This sample includes further DNA sequences coding for the same CDR3. V gene TRBV7-9 combines with J gene TRBJ2-3; 7 positions match TRBD2. This CDR3 region has 12 residues. Germline trimming cut 2 bases from V and 9 bases from J; bases unmatched to any gene: 2. Germline CDR1 SEHNR, CDR2 FQNEAQ (reference sequence). CDR3: CASSLHSGTQYF. The CDR3, as DNA: TGTGCCAGCAGCTTACATAGCGGGACGCAGTATTTT.

The chain has TRBV4-3 and TRBJ2-1, with D possibly being TRBD2 (6 bases). Germline CDR1 and CDR2: LGHNA and YSLEER. V was cut by 2 bases and J by 8 bases, with 13 bases left in between. The CDR3 covers 14 residues. CDR3 amino acids: CASSQNLGGHEQFF. CDR3 DNA: TGCGCCAGCAGCCAAAATTTGGGGGGTCATGAGCAGTTCTTC.

This clone was observed a single time. The chain employs TRBV7-8 and TRBJ1-2; 9 nucleotides match TRBD1. Germline V gene data show CDR1 as SGHVS and CDR2 as FQNEAQ. CDR3 length: 18 residues. V shed 6 bases, J shed 4 bases, and the junction held 18 bases outside the gene matches. The CDR3 region is CASRSDVLRQGVTYGYTF. In DNA, the CDR3 is TGTGCCAGCAGATCGGACGTCCTGCGACAGGGGGTGACCTATGGCTACACCTTC. Full variable domain (outside the CDR3, taken from reference TRBV7-8 and TRBJ1-2): GAGVSQSPRYKVAKRGQDVALRCDPISGHVSLFWYQQALGQGPEFLTYFQNEAQLDKSGLPSDRFFAERPEGSVSTLKIQRTQQEDSAVYLCASRSDVLRQGVTYGYTFGSGTRLTVV.

This clone was counted a single time. This chain links TRBV6-5 with TRBJ2-3, with D uncertain. The V gene's germline CDR1 is MNHEY and CDR2 SVGAGI. The V end lost 6 bases, the J end lost 0 bases, and 10 bases lay between the germline ends. This CDR3 region has 14 residues. CDR3 DNA: TGTGCCAGCAGGGGCCGGAAAAGCACAGATACGCAGTATTTT. This sequence encodes CASRGRKSTDTQYF.

In this sample, this clone turned up once. The chain has TRBV10-3 and TRBJ1-2; 12 bases are a match to TRBD1. This CDR3 contains 14 residues. The V and J ends lost 11 bases and 7 bases, in that order; junction bases with no gene match: 11. Germline V gene lookup returns CDR1 ENHRY and CDR2 SYGVKD. DNA for the CDR3: TGTGCCTCTTCACCGGGACAGGGGGCCTTTGGCTACACCTTC. This sequence encodes CASSPGQGAFGYTF.

The rearrangement uses TRBV7-9 and TRBJ1-5; D not resolved. This CDR3 has 17 residues. Germline loops: CDR1 SEHNR, CDR2 FQNEAQ (reference sequence). V was cut by 1 base and J by 3 bases, with 16 bases left in between. CDR3 nucleotide sequence: TGTGCCAGCAGCTTAGGCAAAGTAGGAGGGAACAATCAGCCCCAGCATTTT. Its translation is CASSLGKVGGNNQPQHF.

V usage is TRBV5-1 and J usage is TRBJ1-2; 10 bases align to TRBD1. The CDR3 is made up of 15 amino acids. With 0 bases clipped from V and 1 base from J, the junction kept 0 bases outside the gene matches. Germline assignment: CDR1 SGHRS and CDR2 YFSETQ. The DNA for the CDR3 is TGCGCCAGCAGCTTGGGGGACAGGGGTAACTATGGCTACACCTTC. It yields the protein CASSLGDRGNYGYTF.

The chain is built from TRBV29-1 and TRBJ2-7; tentative D call: TRBD1 (5 bases). Looked up from germline, CDR1 is SQVTM and CDR2 is ANQGSEA. The V end was cut by 7 bases, the J end by 7 bases, with 17 bases between. The length of the CDR3 is 12 residues. CDR3 sequence: CSAHWTSGEQYF. In DNA, the CDR3 is TGCAGCGCCCATTGGACATCAGGGGAGCAGTACTTC.

V usage is TRBV16 and J usage is TRBJ2-6, with D maybe TRBD2 (5 bases). This CDR3 comprises 16 residues. Trimming took off 2 bases at V and 4 bases at J, with 12 bases between the two ends. Germline V gives CDR1 KGHSY, CDR2 FQNENV. CDR3: CASSQRAGMGANVLTF. The CDR3 DNA reads TGTGCCAGCAGCCAAAGGGCCGGGATGGGGGCCAACGTCCTGACTTTC.

The chain uses TRBV15 and TRBJ2-1; TRBD2 matches 7 bases. The CDR3 covers 17 residues. V was clipped by 5 bases and J by 4 bases; unmatched bases: 14. CDR1 is LNHNV and CDR2 is YYDKDF in the germline V gene (reference sequence). For the CDR3, the DNA is TGTGCCACCAGCCCTCCGGGGGGTGAGCGGGATTACAATGAGCAGTTCTTC. It specifies CATSPPGGERDYNEQFF.

The CDR3 DNA is TGTGCCAGTAGTACGACAGGGCGGAACACTGAAGCTTTCTTT. As protein: CASSTTGRNTEAFF. The chain has TRBV19 and TRBJ1-1, with 7 nucleotides matching TRBD1. CDR3 length: 14 residues. With 4 bases clipped from V and 1 base from J, the junction kept 3 bases outside the gene matches. The V gene's germline CDR1 is LNHDA and CDR2 SQIVND (reference sequence).